The 2 T cell receptor beta chains in this list originate from one sample, sequenced in a study of OX40 agonist ivuxolimab in advanced cancers. Data came from immunoSEQ multiplex PCR; TCRdb stores just in-frame clones and leaves some out. Here the sample spans about 36,000 clones, about 80% being singletons. Sequences were derived from CD4+ or CD8+ T cells sorted from blood, sampled in a trial of the OX40 agonist ivuxolimab. All receptors derive from an adult with an advanced solid tumor such as melanoma, head and neck, liver or kidney cancer.

V usage is TRBV6-1 and J usage is TRBJ2-5, with 7 bases matching TRBD1. The germline CDR1 and CDR2 sequences are MNHNS and SASEGT. There are 13 residues in the CDR3. Unmatched junction bases numbered 9, after V lost 9 bases and J lost 5 bases. CDR3 DNA sequence: TGTGCCAGGATCAGGGGGATGGTGGAGACCCAGTACTTC. Translating it yields CARIRGMVETQYF.

The rearrangement uses TRBV13 and TRBJ2-7, with a tentative D call TRBD2 (5 bases). Trimming pared 6 bases from V and 0 bases from J, leaving 9 bases between. The CDR3 consists of 13 residues. Germline CDR1 is PRHDT and CDR2 is FYEKMQ (reference sequence). This chain's CDR3 is CASRERNSYEQYF. DNA for the CDR3: TGTGCCAGCAGAGAGCGGAACTCCTACGAGCAGTACTTC.